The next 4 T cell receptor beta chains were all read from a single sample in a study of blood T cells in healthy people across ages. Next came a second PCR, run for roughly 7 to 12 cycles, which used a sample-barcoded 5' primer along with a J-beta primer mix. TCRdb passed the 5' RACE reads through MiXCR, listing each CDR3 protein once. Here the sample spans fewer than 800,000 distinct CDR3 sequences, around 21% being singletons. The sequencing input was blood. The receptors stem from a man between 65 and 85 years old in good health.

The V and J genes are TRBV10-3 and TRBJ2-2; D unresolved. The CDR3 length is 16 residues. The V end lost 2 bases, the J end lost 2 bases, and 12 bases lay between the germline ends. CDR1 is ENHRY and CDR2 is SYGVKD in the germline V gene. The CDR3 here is CAISEVGPSNTGELFF. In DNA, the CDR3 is TGTGCCATCAGTGAGGTAGGGCCCTCCAACACCGGGGAGCTGTTTTTT.

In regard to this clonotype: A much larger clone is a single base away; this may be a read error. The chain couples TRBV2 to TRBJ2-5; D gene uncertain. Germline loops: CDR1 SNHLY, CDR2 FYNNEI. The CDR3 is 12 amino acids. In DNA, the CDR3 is TGTGCCAGCAGTCAAGAGAGAGAGACCCGGTACTTC. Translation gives CASSQERETRYF. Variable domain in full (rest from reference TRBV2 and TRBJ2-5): EPEVTQTPSHQVTQMGQEVILRCVPISNHLYFYWYRQILGQKVEFLVSFYNNEISEKSEIFDDQFSVERPDGSNFTLKIRSTKLEDSAMYFCASSQERETRYFGPGTRLLVL.

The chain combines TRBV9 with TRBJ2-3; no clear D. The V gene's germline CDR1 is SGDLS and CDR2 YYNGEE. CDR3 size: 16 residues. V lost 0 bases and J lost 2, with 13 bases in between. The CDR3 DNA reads TGTGCCAGCAGCGTAGGAGTCAGCGACGCCACAGATACGCAGTATTTT. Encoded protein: CASSVGVSDATDTQYF. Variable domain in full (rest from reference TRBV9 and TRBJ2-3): DSGVTQTPKHLITATGQRVTLRCSPRSGDLSVYWYQQSLDQGLQFLIQYYNGEERAKGNILERFSAQQFPDLHSELNLSSLELGDSALYFCASSVGVSDATDTQYFGPGTRLTVL.

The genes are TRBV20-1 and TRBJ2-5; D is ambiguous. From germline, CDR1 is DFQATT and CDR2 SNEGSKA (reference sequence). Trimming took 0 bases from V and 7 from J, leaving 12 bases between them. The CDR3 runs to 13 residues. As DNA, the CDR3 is TGCAGTGCTAGAGATGCCAGGACCTTGACCCAGTACTTC. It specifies CSARDARTLTQYF.